This T cell receptor (beta chain) was documented in a study of T cell repertoires in cytomegalovirus infection. Study observations and caveats: Predominance within the ex vivo response was attributable to HLA-C-restricted CMV-specific TCR beta clonotypes. The cumulative frequency of public TCR beta families distinguished individuals who carried CMV together with the relevant HLA.

V was shortened by 6 bases and J by 1 base, with 13 bases between the two germline ends. Germline CDR1 SGHAT, CDR2 FQNNGV. CDR3 length: 15 amino acids. This clonotype was seen ten or more times. What it binds is unknown. MiXCR, run by TCRdb on the reads, gives a single entry per CDR3 protein. The table has 630,000 or so distinct CDR3 sequences, roughly a quarter seen once; the top ten hold roughly 8%. The specimen sequenced was CD8+ T cells from PBMCs. The rearrangement links TRBV11-2 to TRBJ1-3; a weak D match, TRBD1 (5 bases). This sequence was found in a human donor in good health (CMV status not recorded). Some clones in this sample may be carry-over from other donors' samples. The CDR3 loop reads CASRSPGGSGNTIYF. CDR3 nucleotide sequence: TGTGCCAGCAGGTCCCCTGGGGGATCTGGAAACACCATATATTTT.